Shown below are 22 T cell receptor beta chains from a single sample sequenced in a study of early T cells in non-severe SARS-CoV-2 infection. TCRdb used MiXCR to reprocess the 5' RACE reads, holding one entry per CDR3 protein. The sample has just under 30,000 distinct CDR3 sequences, 4% to 5.5% seen once. The sequenced sample consisted of whole blood. Receptors were obtained from an adult who was a healthcare worker with PCR-confirmed SARS-CoV-2 infection or an uninfected control (not recorded which).

This clonotype was detected many times. The chain is built from TRBV5-1 and TRBJ1-1; maybe TRBD1 (6 bases). V was cut by 6 bases and J by 1 base, with 16 bases left in between. Germline CDR1 SGHRS, CDR2 YFSETQ. CDR3 size: 15 residues. CDR3 sequence (DNA): TGCGCCAGCAAAGAGGCTGGCAGGGGGAACACTGAAGCTTTCTTT. Translation gives CASKEAGRGNTEAFF.

This clonotype was counted at least ten times. The J gene is TRBJ2-1, the V gene TRBV5-5; D uncertain. The germline V and J ends were trimmed by 0 bases and 10 bases, with 11 bases remaining between them. Germline V gene data show CDR1 as SGHKS and CDR2 as YYEKEE (reference sequence). The CDR3 extends over 13 amino acids. DNA of the CDR3: TGTGCCAGCAGCTTGGCTACAGTCCGGGAGCAGTTCTTC. Amino acid sequence: CASSLATVREQFF.

This clonotype has just a few counts. The conserved phenylalanine or tryptophan is not found at the CDR3 terminus, so this likely reflects a read error. This chain joins TRBV24-1 and TRBJ2-3; TRBD1 agrees at 11 bases. CDR1 is KGHDR and CDR2 is SFDVKD in the germline V gene. V gave up 3 bases and J gave up 3 bases; unmatched junction bases: 1. The CDR3 has 15 residues. Here the CDR3 reads CATSDGTGGTDTQYL. In DNA form, the CDR3 reads TGTGCCACCAGTGATGGGACAGGGGGAACAGATACGCAGTATCTT.

The V call is TRBV6-6, the J call TRBJ1-2, with a weak D call TRBD1 (5 bases). CDR1 and CDR2 from the germline V gene are MNHNY and SVGAGI (reference sequence). Trimming left V 7 bases short and J 4 bases short, with 19 bases between. This CDR3 has 15 residues. The CDR3 here is CASKTIRTTTYGYTF. The CDR3 DNA reads as TGTGCCAGCAAAACGATACGGACAACAACCTATGGCTACACCTTC.

As to this clonotype: This may stem from a read error, because a much larger clone lies one nucleotide away. The V gene is TRBV24-1, the J gene TRBJ2-1, with 8 positions matching TRBD2. CDR3 size: 13 residues. Germline loops: CDR1 KGHDR, CDR2 SFDVKD. After removal of 4 bases from V and 12 bases from J, the junction contained 7 bases not matched to a gene. The CDR3 reads CATSELSGGTQFF. The CDR3 DNA is TGTGCCACCAGTGAACTGAGCGGGGGAACGCAGTTCTTC.

This clonotype was found a few times. The CDR3 spells CSARLPGDGEQYF. In DNA form, the CDR3 reads TGCAGTGCTAGACTTCCAGGGGACGGCGAGCAGTACTTC. The rearrangement links TRBV20-1 to TRBJ2-7; D perhaps matches TRBD1 (6 bases). V was cut by 2 bases and J by 6 bases, with 14 bases left in between. This CDR3 has 13 amino acids. In germline, CDR1 is DFQATT, CDR2 SNEGSKA (reference sequence).

In this sample, this clonotype turned up a few times. For the CDR3, the DNA is TGTGCCATCAGACAGGGTCCCGGGGAGCTGTTTTTT. Its protein product is CAIRQGPGELFF. The genes are TRBV10-3 and TRBJ2-2; maybe TRBD1 (6 bases). The V gene's germline CDR1 is ENHRY and CDR2 SYGVKD. The V end lost 6 bases, the J end lost 6 bases, and 8 bases lay between the germline ends. The CDR3 runs 12 residues.

This clonotype was detected ten times or more. The J gene is TRBJ1-5, the V gene TRBV6-5; D may be TRBD1 (5 bases). The germline V gene encodes CDR1 MNHEY and CDR2 SVGAGI. CDR3 length equals 14 residues. V shed 5 bases and J shed 3 bases, with 11 bases lying between them. The CDR3 DNA reads TGTGCCAGCAGTGCTGGGACGATCAATCAGCCCCAGCATTTT. This encodes CASSAGTINQPQHF.

This clonotype appeared many times. Relative to the germline gene, one junction end is altered; a read error may explain this. This sequence joins TRBV11-2 and TRBJ2-1; tentatively, D is TRBD2 (5 bases). Germline V gives CDR1 SGHAT, CDR2 FQNNGV. CDR3 length equals 15 residues. CDR3 sequence (DNA): TGTGCCAGCAGCGTTAAAAGCAGCGGATACAATGAACAGTTCTTC. Its protein product is CASSVKSSGYNEQFF.

This clonotype was seen repeatedly, ten times or more. The rearrangement links TRBV7-2 to TRBJ2-7; possible D gene TRBD2, 6 bases. The V gene lost 8 bases and the J gene lost 2 bases, with 16 bases spanning the gap. This CDR3 comprises 14 residues. CDR1 is SGHTA, CDR2 FQGNSA, per germline. As DNA, the CDR3 is TGTGCCAGCGGCGCGTTCAGCGGGCCCTACGAGCAGTACTTC. The encoded protein is CASGAFSGPYEQYF.

In this sample, this clonotype turned up a few times. The rearrangement joins TRBV10-2 to TRBJ2-3; 12 bases agree with TRBD2. The CDR3 consists of 16 residues. V lost 2 bases to trimming and J lost 6 bases; unmatched junction nucleotides: 6. CDR1 WSHSY and CDR2 SAAADI come from the germline V gene. DNA for the CDR3: TGCGCCAGCAGTGAGAGGCTAGCGGGAGGGGGCGATACGCAGTATTTT. It encodes CASSERLAGGGDTQYF.

There are many counts of this clonotype. The gene calls are TRBV4-1 and TRBJ1-1; 9 nucleotides match TRBD1. There are 17 residues in the CDR3. The V segment lost 4 bases and the J segment 4 bases; nucleotides outside the gene matches: 13. CDR1 and CDR2 from the germline V gene are MGHRA and YSYEKL. In DNA, the CDR3 is TGCGCCAGCAGCCCGGTCCCGGGACAGGGATGGATCACTGAAGCTTTCTTT. Translated, it gives CASSPVPGQGWITEAFF.

In this sample, this clonotype turned up many times. The chain is built from TRBV7-8 and TRBJ1-5; TRBD1 is a possible D gene (6 bases). This CDR3 has 11 amino acids. CDR1 is SGHVS and CDR2 is FQNEAQ in the germline V gene. V dropped 0 bases and J dropped 14 bases, with 8 bases sitting between them. CDR3 coding DNA: TGTGCCAGCAGCTTAGCGGGACACAAGCATTTT. This codes for CASSLAGHKHF.

This clonotype was detected ten times or more. The chain carries TRBV12-3 or TRBV12-4 and TRBJ2-2; D gene unclear. Trimming left V 7 bases short and J 6 bases short, with 15 bases between. CDR3 size: 14 residues. In nucleotides, the CDR3 is TGTGCCAGCACACCAATTGGACCCTCCGGGGAGCTGTTTTTT. It is translated as CASTPIGPSGELFF.

This chain connects TRBV7-2 to TRBJ1-4; unclear D gene. CDR3 length equals 14 residues. Trimming stripped 0 bases from V and 8 bases from J, with 10 bases between. CDR1 is SGHTA, CDR2 FQGNSA, per germline. This CDR3 is CASSLAPRVEKLFF. The CDR3 bases are TGTGCCAGCAGCTTAGCGCCCCGGGTCGAAAAACTGTTTTTT.

V and J are TRBV10-2 and TRBJ1-1, with a tentative D call TRBD1 (5 bases). V gave up 4 bases and J gave up 1 base, with 10 bases separating them. Germline CDR1 reads WSHSY; CDR2 reads SAAADI. The CDR3 consists of 14 residues. In nucleotides, the CDR3 is TGCGCCAGCAGTGCGGTTGGGGGGAACACTGAAGCTTTCTTT. Encoded protein: CASSAVGGNTEAFF.

This clonotype was detected ten times or more. J is TRBJ2-1 and V is TRBV9; 7 positions agree with TRBD2. J gave up 1 base and V 3 bases, and 10 bases lay outside the gene matches. Germline V gives CDR1 SGDLS, CDR2 YYNGEE. This CDR3 spans 17 amino acids. CDR3 sequence (DNA): TGTGCCAGCAGCGCGGGGGGTAGTCTTGGGTCCTACAATGAGCAGTTCTTC. It encodes CASSAGGSLGSYNEQFF. Using reference TRBV9 and TRBJ2-1 for the parts outside the CDR3, the full variable domain is DSGVTQTPKHLITATGQRVTLRCSPRSGDLSVYWYQQSLDQGLQFLIQYYNGEERAKGNILERFSAQQFPDLHSELNLSSLELGDSALYFCASSAGGSLGSYNEQFFGPGTRLTVL.

Judged by abundance, this clonotype is medium-sized. The rearrangement uses TRBV9 and TRBJ2-1; a weak D match, TRBD1 (6 bases). This CDR3 region has 15 residues. The germline gives CDR1 SGDLS, CDR2 YYNGEE. V was pared by 4 bases and J by 9 bases, with 20 bases between. CDR3 in DNA: TGTGCCAGCAGCCCAGGGGCTCTAAAGGCAGGTGAGCAGTTCTTC. This gives the protein CASSPGALKAGEQFF. Variable domain in full (rest from reference TRBV9 and TRBJ2-1): DSGVTQTPKHLITATGQRVTLRCSPRSGDLSVYWYQQSLDQGLQFLIQYYNGEERAKGNILERFSAQQFPDLHSELNLSSLELGDSALYFCASSPGALKAGEQFFGPGTRLTVL.

This clonotype was seen a few times. The chain recombines TRBV7-2 with TRBJ2-6, with D unresolved. Per the germline V gene, CDR1 is SGHTA and CDR2 is FQGNSA. This CDR3 comprises 15 residues. Trimming stripped 0 bases from V and 3 bases from J, with 6 bases between. The CDR3 region is CASSLAVVGANVLTF. In DNA form, the CDR3 reads TGTGCCAGCAGCTTAGCGGTGGTTGGGGCCAACGTCCTGACTTTC.

This clonotype was picked up many times. The rearrangement joins TRBV28 to TRBJ1-1; weak D call: TRBD1 (6 bases). The V and J ends lost 4 bases and 5 bases respectively, with 14 bases between them. This CDR3 has 14 residues. The V gene's germline CDR1 is MDHEN and CDR2 SYDVKM. The CDR3 sequence is CASSSNRVLTEAFF. CDR3 bases: TGTGCCAGCAGTTCCAACAGGGTTTTGACTGAAGCTTTCTTT.

This clonotype has a count of ten or more. The J gene is TRBJ2-7, the V gene TRBV7-2; D might be TRBD1 (7 bases). V gave up 6 bases and J gave up 6 bases, with 18 bases separating them. This CDR3 contains 14 residues. Germline assignment: CDR1 SGHTA and CDR2 FQGNSA. The CDR3 reads CASSWDSPGGEQYF. CDR3 in DNA: TGTGCCAGCAGTTGGGACTCCCCAGGGGGCGAGCAGTACTTC.

This clonotype was observed at least ten times. This chain uses TRBV27 with TRBJ2-1; D ambiguous. This CDR3 contains 11 residues. Trimming stripped 4 bases from V and 3 bases from J, with 1 base between. Germline assignment: CDR1 MNHEY and CDR2 SMNVEV (reference sequence). DNA of the CDR3: TGTGCCAGCAGTTACTACAATGAGCAGTTCTTC. It codes for CASSYYNEQFF.